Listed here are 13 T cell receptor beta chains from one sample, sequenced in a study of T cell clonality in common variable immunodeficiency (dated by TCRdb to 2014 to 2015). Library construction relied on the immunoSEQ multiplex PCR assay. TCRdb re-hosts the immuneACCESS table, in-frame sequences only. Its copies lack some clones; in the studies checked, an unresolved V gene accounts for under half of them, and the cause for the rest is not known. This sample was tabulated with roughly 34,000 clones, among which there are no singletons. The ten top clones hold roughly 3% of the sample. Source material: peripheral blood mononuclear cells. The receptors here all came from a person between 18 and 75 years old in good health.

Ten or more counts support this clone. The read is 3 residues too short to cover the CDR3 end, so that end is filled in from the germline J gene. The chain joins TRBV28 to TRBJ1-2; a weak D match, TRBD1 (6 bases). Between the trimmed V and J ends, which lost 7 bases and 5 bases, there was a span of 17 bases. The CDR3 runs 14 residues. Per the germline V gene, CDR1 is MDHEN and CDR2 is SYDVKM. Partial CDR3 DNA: TGTGCCAGCAATGGGGGGGGGCACCCTTATGGC. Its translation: CASNGGGHPYG. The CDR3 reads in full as CASNGGGHPYGYTF.

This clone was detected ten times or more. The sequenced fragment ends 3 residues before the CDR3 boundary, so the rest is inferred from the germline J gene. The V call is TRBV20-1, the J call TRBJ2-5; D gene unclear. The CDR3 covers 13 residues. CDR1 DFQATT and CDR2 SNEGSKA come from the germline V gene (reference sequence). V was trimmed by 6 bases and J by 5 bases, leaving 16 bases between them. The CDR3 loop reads CSAPRGSSETQYF. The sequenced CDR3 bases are TGCAGTGCCCCGCGCGGATCTTCTGAGACC.

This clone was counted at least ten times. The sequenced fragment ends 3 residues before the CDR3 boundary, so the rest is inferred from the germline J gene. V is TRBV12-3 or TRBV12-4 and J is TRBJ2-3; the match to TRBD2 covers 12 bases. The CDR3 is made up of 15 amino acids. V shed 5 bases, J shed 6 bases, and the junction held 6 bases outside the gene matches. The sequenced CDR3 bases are TGTGCCAGCAGTCGGACTAGCGGGAATTCGGATACG. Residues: CASSRTSGNSDT. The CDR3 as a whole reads CASSRTSGNSDTQYF.

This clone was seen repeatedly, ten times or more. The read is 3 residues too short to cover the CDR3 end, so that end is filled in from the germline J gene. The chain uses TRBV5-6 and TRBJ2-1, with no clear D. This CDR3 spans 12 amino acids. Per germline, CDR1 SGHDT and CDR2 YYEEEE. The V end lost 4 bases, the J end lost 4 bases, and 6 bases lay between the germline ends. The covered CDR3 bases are TGTGCCAGCAGCCTACCGTACAATGAG. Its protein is CASSLPYNE. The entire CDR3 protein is CASSLPYNEQFF.

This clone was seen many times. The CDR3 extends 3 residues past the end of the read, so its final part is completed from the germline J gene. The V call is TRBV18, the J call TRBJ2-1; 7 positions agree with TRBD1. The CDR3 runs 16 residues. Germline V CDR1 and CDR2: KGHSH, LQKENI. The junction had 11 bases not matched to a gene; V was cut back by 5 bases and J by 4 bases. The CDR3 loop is CASSSDRESSYNEQFF. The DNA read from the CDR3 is TGTGCCAGCTCATCCGACAGGGAGTCTTCTTACAATGAG.

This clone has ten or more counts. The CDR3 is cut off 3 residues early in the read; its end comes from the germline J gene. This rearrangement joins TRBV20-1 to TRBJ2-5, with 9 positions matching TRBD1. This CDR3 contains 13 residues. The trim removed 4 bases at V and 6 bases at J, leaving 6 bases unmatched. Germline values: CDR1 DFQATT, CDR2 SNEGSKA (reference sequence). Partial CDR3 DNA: TGCAGTGCTACGGGACAGGGTAAAAAGACC. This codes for CSATGQGKKT. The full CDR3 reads CSATGQGKKTQYF.

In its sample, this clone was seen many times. The CDR3 is CASSLKIGQGNSPLHF. The part of the CDR3 DNA that was read is TGCGCCAGCAGCTTGAAAATCGGACAGGGGAATTCACCC. V and J are TRBV5-1 and TRBJ1-6, with TRBD1 identical over 9 bases. The read is 3 residues too short to cover the CDR3 end, so that end is filled in from the germline J gene. The CDR3 is made up of 16 amino acids. Germline V gene data show CDR1 as SGHRS and CDR2 as YFSETQ. The ends lost 1 base at V and 7 bases at J; junction bases unmatched: 6. The whole variable domain, filled in from reference TRBV5-1 and TRBJ1-6, reads KAGVTQTPRYLIKTRGQQVTLSCSPISGHRSVSWYQQTPGQGLQFLFEYFSETQRNKGNFPGRFSGRQFSNSRSEMNVSTLELGDSALYLCASSLKIGQGNSPLHFGNGTRLTVT.

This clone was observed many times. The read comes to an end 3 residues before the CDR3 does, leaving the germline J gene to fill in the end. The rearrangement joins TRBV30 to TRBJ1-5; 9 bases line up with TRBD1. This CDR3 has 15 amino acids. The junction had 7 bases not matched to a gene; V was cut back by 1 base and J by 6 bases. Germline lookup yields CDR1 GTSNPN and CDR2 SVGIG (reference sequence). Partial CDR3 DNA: TGTGCCTGGAGTGAGGGACAGGGCGGGGGTCAGCCC. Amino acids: CAWSEGQGGGQP. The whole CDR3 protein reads CAWSEGQGGGQPQHF.

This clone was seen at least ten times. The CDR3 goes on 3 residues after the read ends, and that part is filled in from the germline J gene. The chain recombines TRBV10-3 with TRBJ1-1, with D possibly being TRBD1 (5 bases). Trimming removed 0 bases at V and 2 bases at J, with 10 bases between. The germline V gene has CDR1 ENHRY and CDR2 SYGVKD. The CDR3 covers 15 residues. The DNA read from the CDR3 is TGTGCCATCAGTGAGTCCAGACAGATTAACACTGAA. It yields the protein CAISESRQINTE. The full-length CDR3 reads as CAISESRQINTEAFF.

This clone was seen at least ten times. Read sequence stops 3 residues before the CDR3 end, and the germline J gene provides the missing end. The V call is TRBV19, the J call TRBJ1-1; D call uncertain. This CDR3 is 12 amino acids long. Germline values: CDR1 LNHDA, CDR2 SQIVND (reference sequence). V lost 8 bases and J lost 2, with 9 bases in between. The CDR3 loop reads CASAYPNTEAFF. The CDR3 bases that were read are TGTGCCAGTGCCTACCCAAACACTGAA. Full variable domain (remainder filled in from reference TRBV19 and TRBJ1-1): DGGITQSPKYLFRKEGQNVTLSCEQNLNHDAMYWYRQDPGQGLRLIYYSQIVNDFQKGDIAEGYSVSREKKESFPLTVTSAQKNPTAFYLCASAYPNTEAFFGQGTRLTVV.

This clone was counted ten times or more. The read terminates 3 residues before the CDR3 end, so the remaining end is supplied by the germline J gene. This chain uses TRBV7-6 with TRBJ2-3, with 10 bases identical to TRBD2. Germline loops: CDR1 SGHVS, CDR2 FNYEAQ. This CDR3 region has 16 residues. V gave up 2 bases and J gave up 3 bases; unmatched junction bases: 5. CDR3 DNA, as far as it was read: TGTGCCAGCAGCTTATTAGCGGGAGGTGAAACAGATACG. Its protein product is CASSLLAGGETDT. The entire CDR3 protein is CASSLLAGGETDTQYF.

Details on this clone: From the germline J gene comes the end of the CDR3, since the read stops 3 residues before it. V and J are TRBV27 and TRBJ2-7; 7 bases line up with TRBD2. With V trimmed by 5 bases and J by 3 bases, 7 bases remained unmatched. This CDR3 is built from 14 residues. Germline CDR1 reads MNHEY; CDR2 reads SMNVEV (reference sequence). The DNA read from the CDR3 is TGTGCCAGCAGTCCGTTGGGGGGGGTCTACGAG. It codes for CASSPLGGVYE. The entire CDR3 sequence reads CASSPLGGVYEQYF.

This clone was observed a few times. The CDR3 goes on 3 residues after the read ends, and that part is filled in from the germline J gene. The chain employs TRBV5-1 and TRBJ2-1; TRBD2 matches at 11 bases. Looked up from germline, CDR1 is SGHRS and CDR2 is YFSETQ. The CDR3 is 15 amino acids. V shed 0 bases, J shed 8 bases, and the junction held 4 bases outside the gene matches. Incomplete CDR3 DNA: TGCGCCAGCAGCTTGGGTAGCGGGAGGGCCCATGAG. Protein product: CASSLGSGRAHE. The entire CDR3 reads CASSLGSGRAHEQFF.